This TCR beta chain was obtained from a study of regulatory and conventional T cells in RAG deficiency. Notes on the study in general: Shannon entropy was markedly lower and Simpson indices higher in RAG-deficient patients than control T-cell subsets.

Sequencing used immunoSEQ multiplex PCR; TCRdb keeps in-frame clones, though not all of them. The table has some 9,000 clones, around 84% seen once. About this clone itself: The antigen is undetermined.

With 5 bases removed from V and 1 base from J, the gap between germline ends came to 12 bases. The CDR3 sequence is 14 residues long. Germline V lookup: CDR1 MDHEN, CDR2 SYDVKM. These data are also associated with another study on regulatory T cells. According to that study: The primer mix had 52 TRBV and 13 TRBJ primers.

Sample: CD8+ T cells sorted from blood. The J gene is TRBJ2-7, the V gene TRBV28; D may be TRBD1 (6 bases). The origin of this receptor is a human donor in good health. CDR3 sequence reads: CASSLNRDSYEQYF. The CDR3 DNA reads TGTGCCAGCAGTCTCAACAGGGATTCCTACGAGCAGTACTTC.